The 5 T cell receptor beta chains below all came from one sample that was sequenced in a study of blood T cells in healthy people across ages (dated by TCRdb to the mid-2010s). Library preparation employed 5' RACE. The sample was run on an Illumina HiSeq 2500. A second PCR of roughly 6 to 12 cycles was run with a J-beta primer mix and a sample-barcoded 5' primer. In TCRdb, the public reads were trimmed at Q25 with fastp and aligned with MiXCR, with productive beta chains retained. Rows matching on CDR3 protein sequence are summarized as one entry with the most common DNA and genes. This sample gives 800,000 to 1,300,000 distinct CDR3 sequences in total; approximately 25% of them show up just once. The ten biggest clones cover less than 0.85% of the sample. The sample was also linked to a second study, of T cells of mothers and their children.

Input material: blood. These receptor sequences come from a girl aged 2 to 10 in good health.

This chain uses TRBV29-1 with TRBJ2-7; D perhaps matches TRBD2 (6 bases). The V gene lost 6 bases and the J gene lost 2 bases, with 14 bases spanning the gap. Germline CDR1 and CDR2: SQVTM and ANQGSEA. The CDR3 extends over 13 amino acids. The CDR3 DNA follows: TGCAGCGTCGGACCCCGGGGGACCTACGAGCAGTACTTC. Protein product: CSVGPRGTYEQYF.

The rearrangement joins TRBV6-5 to TRBJ2-5; TRBD1 aligns across 7 bases. The J call is doubtful: the DNA matches TRBJ2-1 better. The CDR3 is 14 amino acids. Germline loops: CDR1 MNHEY, CDR2 SVGAGI. The CDR3 DNA is TGTGCCAGCAGTCAAGACAGGGCTTGGGGTGAGCAGTTCTTC. It translates to CASSQDRAWGEQFF.

The chain recombines TRBV6-5 with TRBJ2-7; 7 nucleotides agree with TRBD1. J gave up 3 bases and V 5 bases, and 7 bases lay outside the gene matches. Germline values: CDR1 MNHEY, CDR2 SVGAGI. This CDR3 is built from 14 residues. The DNA of the CDR3 is TGTGCCAGCAGTGCCGGGACAGTTGTCTACGAGCAGTACTTC. Translation: CASSAGTVVYEQYF.

This sequence joins TRBV27 and TRBJ2-1, with 10 bases matching TRBD2. CDR3 size: 15 residues. Germline lookup yields CDR1 MNHEY and CDR2 SMNVEV (reference sequence). V was pared by 8 bases and J by 5 bases, with 9 bases of the junction left unmatched. The CDR3 is CASASGSPPHNEQFF. CDR3 DNA sequence: TGTGCCAGCGCTAGCGGGAGTCCCCCCCACAATGAGCAGTTCTTC.

This chain joins TRBV20-1 and TRBJ2-5, with TRBD2 as a possible D gene (5 bases). Gene TRBJ2-3 matches the end of the DNA better, so the J call may be wrong. From germline, CDR1 is DFQATT and CDR2 SNEGSKA (reference sequence). The CDR3 is 13 residues long. The CDR3 loop is CSATPMTNSTQYF. CDR3 in DNA: TGCAGTGCTACCCCGATGACTAACTCTACGCAGTATTTT.